What follows is one TCR beta chain and its context. The source of the sample is a study of shared clonotypes between healthy human individuals. For the study at large: Per-donor plates numbered three CD4 naive, three CD4 memory, two CD8 naive and one CD8 memory.

CDR1 is SEHNR and CDR2 is FQNEAQ in the germline V gene (reference sequence). There are 11 residues in the CDR3. Trimming took 4 bases from V and 5 from J, leaving 3 bases between them. Researchers ran the assay at a deep level. Investigators spread the genomic DNA of each subset evenly over several immunoSEQ plates. The table came from immunoSEQ multiplex PCR; TCRdb's copy has only in-frame clones and leaves some out. The table lists 550,000 to 700,000 clones, roughly 72% of them singletons. The sequencing input was memory CD4+ T cells sorted from blood. Sample subset: CD45RA-negative fraction. The TCR originated in a woman in her thirties in good health. The chain recombines TRBV7-9 with TRBJ2-1; D remains ambiguous. CDR3 in DNA: TGTGCCAGCAGCTGGAACAATGAGCAGTTCTTC. Its protein is CASSWNNEQFF.